The clone carrying this T cell receptor (beta chain) was seen at least ten times. This sample is part of a study of neurological immune-mediated disorders. The method for making cDNA was 5'RACE, and it used 10-nucleotide random UMIs. In each sequencing run, over 170 million TCR-beta sequences were generated from 15-18 subjects. TCRdb passed the 5' RACE reads through MiXCR, listing each CDR3 protein once. This table has roughly 88,000 distinct CDR3 sequences, 3% to 4% appearing once. The CDR3 sequence is 14 residues long. The ends were cut back, 0 bases at V and 7 bases at J, with 10 bases in the middle. Germline lookup yields CDR1 DFQATT and CDR2 SNEGSKA (reference sequence).

Sample: PBMCs. The V call is TRBV20-1, the J call TRBJ1-6, with TRBD1 as a possible D gene (5 bases). This clonotype originated in a woman between 50 and 59 years old with multiple sclerosis. The CDR3 DNA reads as TGCAGTGCTAGAGAGCCCAGGGAAAATTCACCCCTCCACTTT. Amino acid sequence: CSAREPRENSPLHF.